This TCR beta chain stems from a study of OX40 agonist ivuxolimab in advanced cancers. Study background: The group had a mean age of about 65 years, ranged from 23 to 79, and was around 86% male.

Comment on this clone: Its target is not known.

Sequencing was performed with immunoSEQ multiplex PCR; in TCRdb, only in-frame clones are kept and a portion is missing. The sample lists some 60,000 clones; around 84% were seen once. Study outcomes and limitations: Among the least clonally expanded were partial responders at 0.1-3.0 mg/kg.

The V gene lost 2 bases and the J gene lost 3 bases, with 11 bases spanning the gap. Per germline, CDR1 MNHEY and CDR2 SMNVEV (reference sequence). This CDR3 comprises 14 residues. This chain links TRBV27 with TRBJ2-7; D may be TRBD1 (5 bases). The specimen comprised CD4+ or CD8+ T cells sorted from blood, sampled in a trial of the OX40 agonist ivuxolimab. This TCR was recovered from an adult with an advanced solid tumor such as melanoma, head and neck, liver or kidney cancer. For the CDR3, the DNA is TGTGCCAGCAGTTTACGCAGGGAAAGCTACGAGCAGTACTTC. Encoded protein: CASSLRRESYEQYF.